Listed here are 28 T cell receptor beta chains from one sample, sequenced in a study of blood T cell repertoires in COVID-19. TCRdb keeps only in-frame clones here, not all; method: immunoSEQ multiplex PCR. The sample carries about 94,000 clones, 60% to 85% recorded once. The sample taken for sequencing was peripheral blood. Receptors were obtained from a human donor in a cohort sampled during active COVID-19.

The rearrangement links TRBV4-2 to TRBJ2-7; TRBD2 matches 7 bases. This CDR3 has 15 residues. The germline gives CDR1 LGHNA, CDR2 YNFKEQ. Trimming took 0 bases from V and 5 from J; bases not matched to a gene: 7. DNA for the CDR3: TGTGCCAGCAGCCAAGATCGGGGGGAGAGGAACGAGCAGTACTTC. This codes for CASSQDRGERNEQYF.

The chain is built from TRBV30 and TRBJ1-1; D gene uncertain. This CDR3 is 10 amino acids long. Trimming stripped 4 bases from V and 8 bases from J, with 8 bases between. Germline V gene lookup returns CDR1 GTSNPN and CDR2 SVGIG (reference sequence). The CDR3 loop is CAWKRREAFF. Here the CDR3 DNA reads TGTGCCTGGAAACGGAGAGAAGCTTTCTTT. Full variable domain (rest looked up from reference TRBV30 and TRBJ1-1): SQTIHQWPATLVQPVGSPLSLECTVEGTSNPNLYWYRQAAGRGLQLLFYSVGIGQISSEVPQNLSASRPQDRQFILSSKKLLLSDSGFYLCAWKRREAFFGQGTRLTVV.

The J gene is TRBJ2-5, the V gene TRBV9; D possibly corresponds to TRBD1 (5 bases). Trimming took off 6 bases at V and 5 bases at J, with 17 bases between the two ends. The CDR3 is made up of 14 amino acids. Germline CDR1 is SGDLS and CDR2 is YYNGEE. The CDR3 DNA reads TGTGCCAGCACCCCCTCGGCCAGGGTTGAGACCCAGTACTTC. Amino acid sequence: CASTPSARVETQYF.

This clone was seen at least ten times. The chain carries TRBV7-2 and TRBJ2-7; 8 bases are a match to TRBD2. Looked up from germline, CDR1 is SGHTA and CDR2 is FQGNSA. This CDR3 has 14 amino acids. V lost 7 bases, J lost 4 bases, and 9 bases stayed unmatched. The CDR3 loop is CASTERGGRYEQYF. DNA of the CDR3: TGTGCCAGCACAGAACGGGGGGGGAGGTACGAGCAGTACTTC. Using reference TRBV7-2 and TRBJ2-7 for the parts outside the CDR3, the full variable domain is GAGVSQSPSNKVTEKGKDVELRCDPISGHTALYWYRQSLGQGLEFLIYFQGNSAPDKSGLPSDRFSAERTGGSVSTLTIQRTQQEDSAVYLCASTERGGRYEQYFGPGTRLTVT.

The chain links TRBV4-1 to TRBJ2-7; 8 bases are shared with TRBD1. The CDR3 is 15 amino acids. The trim removed 3 bases at V and 3 bases at J, leaving 7 bases unmatched. Germline V gives CDR1 MGHRA, CDR2 YSYEKL. The CDR3 loop reads CASSQADRGLYEQYF. DNA of the CDR3: TGCGCCAGCAGCCAGGCCGACAGGGGTCTCTACGAGCAGTACTTC.

V and J are TRBV4-3 and TRBJ1-2, with D possibly TRBD1 on 6 matching bases. Germline values: CDR1 LGHNA, CDR2 YSLEER. The CDR3 is 16 amino acids. Trimming took 3 bases from V and 1 from J, leaving 15 bases between them. DNA for the CDR3: TGCGCCAGCAGCCATATACAGGGAGTCTTTAACTATGGCTACACCTTC. Its protein product is CASSHIQGVFNYGYTF.

This sequence joins TRBV5-1 and TRBJ2-7, with a possible D match to TRBD1 (6 bases). Germline loops: CDR1 SGHRS, CDR2 YFSETQ. Trimming pared 0 bases from V and 3 bases from J, leaving 10 bases between. The CDR3 spans 14 residues. The CDR3 coding sequence is TGCGCCAGCAGCTTGGTGGGGACACACTACGAGCAGTACTTC. The encoded protein is CASSLVGTHYEQYF.

The V call is TRBV7-2, the J call TRBJ2-7; D is perhaps TRBD1 (6 bases). Trimming took off 6 bases at V and 5 bases at J, with 23 bases between the two ends. The CDR3 is made up of 16 amino acids. The germline CDR1 and CDR2 sequences are SGHTA and FQGNSA. CDR3 in amino acids: CASRYPTGQGSHEQYF. The CDR3 nucleotides read TGTGCCAGCAGATACCCGACGGGGCAGGGGTCCCACGAGCAGTACTTC.

The chain joins TRBV4-3 to TRBJ2-2; 10 bases line up with TRBD2. Trimming cost V 0 bases and J 8 bases; bases outside gene matches: 6. The CDR3 is made up of 16 amino acids. Germline assignment: CDR1 LGHNA and CDR2 YSLEER. The CDR3 protein is CASSQDPAGGRGELFF. The CDR3, as DNA: TGCGCCAGCAGCCAAGATCCAGCGGGGGGGAGAGGGGAGCTGTTTTTT.

The chain joins TRBV19 to TRBJ1-4; TRBD1 matches at 8 bases. The CDR3 has 18 amino acids. V lost 5 bases to trimming and J lost 2 bases; unmatched junction nucleotides: 13. CDR1 LNHDA and CDR2 SQIVND come from the germline V gene (reference sequence). CDR3 residues: CASSRSPGQAVTNEKLFF. The CDR3, as DNA: TGTGCCAGTAGTCGATCCCCGGGACAGGCCGTGACTAATGAAAAACTGTTTTTT.

The chain employs TRBV18 and TRBJ2-1, with 10 bases matching TRBD2. This CDR3 spans 16 amino acids. CDR1 and CDR2 (germline): KGHSH, LQKENI. The junction had 9 bases not matched to a gene; V was cut back by 2 bases and J by 8 bases. The CDR3 loop is CASSPGELAGVYEQFF. The CDR3, as DNA: TGTGCCAGCTCACCAGGAGAGCTAGCGGGAGTATATGAGCAGTTCTTC.

This clone was counted only a few times. The rearrangement uses TRBV28 and TRBJ2-7, with 11 bases lining up with TRBD2. V lost 8 bases and J lost 1; bases outside the gene matches: 4. CDR1 and CDR2 from the germline V gene are MDHEN and SYDVKM. This CDR3 is built from 14 residues. The CDR3 coding sequence is TGTGCCAGCCACCTAGCGGGAGGTTCCTACGAGCAGTACTTC. Amino acids: CASHLAGGSYEQYF.

V and J are TRBV30 and TRBJ2-7; D uncertain. This CDR3 contains 12 residues. CDR1 and CDR2 (germline): GTSNPN, SVGIG (reference sequence). With 5 bases removed from V and 1 base from J, the gap between germline ends came to 9 bases. The chain's CDR3 is CAWAEQSYEQYF. Written as DNA, the CDR3 is TGTGCCTGGGCCGAACAATCCTACGAGCAGTACTTC.

Points on this clone: The germline gene is not matched at one end of the junction; a read error may be the cause. The V call is TRBV20-1, the J call TRBJ2-7; weak D call: TRBD1 (5 bases). Germline assignment: CDR1 DFQATT and CDR2 SNEGSKA (reference sequence). There are 11 residues in the CDR3. CDR3 nucleotides: TGCAGTGCTATGACAAACAGGTTGTCCCACTTC. This codes for CSAMTNRLSHF.

Worth noting for this clone: This same CDR3 is encoded by further DNA sequences in the sample. V is TRBV6-2 or TRBV6-3 and J is TRBJ2-7, with D perhaps TRBD2 (5 bases). Germline CDR1 and CDR2: MNHEY and SVGEGT. The V end lost 4 bases, the J end lost 7 bases, and 14 bases lay between the germline ends. The CDR3 extends over 13 amino acids. CDR3 nucleotide sequence: TGTGCCAGCAGTTCTTTCGGACTCGGGGAGCAGTACTTC. Protein product: CASSSFGLGEQYF.

This rearrangement joins TRBV7-2 to TRBJ2-1; no definite D call. The CDR3 runs 15 residues. Germline values: CDR1 SGHTA, CDR2 FQGNSA. Trimming shortened V by 2 bases and J by 4 bases, and 12 bases separated the two germline ends. The CDR3 DNA reads as TGTGCCAGCAGCTTAATGCTAGTCGTGTACAATGAGCAGTTCTTC. Amino acid sequence: CASSLMLVVYNEQFF. The full variable domain, rest sourced from reference TRBV7-2 and TRBJ2-1, is GAGVSQSPSNKVTEKGKDVELRCDPISGHTALYWYRQSLGQGLEFLIYFQGNSAPDKSGLPSDRFSAERTGGSVSTLTIQRTQQEDSAVYLCASSLMLVVYNEQFFGPGTRLTVL.

V gene TRBV9 combines with J gene TRBJ2-1, with a weak D call TRBD1 (6 bases). Germline V gives CDR1 SGDLS, CDR2 YYNGEE. V was clipped by 4 bases and J by 5 bases, with 10 bases between them. This CDR3 region has 13 residues. CDR3 coding DNA: TGTGCCAGCAGCATCCGGACAGACAATGAGCAGTTCTTC. Translation gives CASSIRTDNEQFF.

This chain connects TRBV5-4 to TRBJ2-3; 9 bases map to TRBD2. The V and J ends lost 1 base and 0 bases, in that order; junction bases with no gene match: 0. The CDR3 has 15 residues. Germline assignment: CDR1 SGHNT and CDR2 YYREEE (reference sequence). The CDR3: CASSLSGRSTDTQYF. The CDR3 bases are TGTGCCAGCAGCTTGAGCGGGAGGAGCACAGATACGCAGTATTTT.

The V gene is TRBV7-6, the J gene TRBJ2-7; the match to TRBD2 covers 7 bases. The germline gives CDR1 SGHVS, CDR2 FNYEAQ. Unmatched junction bases numbered 4, after V lost 5 bases and J lost 0 bases. CDR3 length: 14 residues. In DNA form, the CDR3 reads TGTGCCAGCAGCCGGGAGGCGGGCTCCTACGAGCAGTACTTC. It yields the protein CASSREAGSYEQYF.

The DNA for the CDR3 is TGTGCCAGCAGCTTAGAACTAGCGGGAGCATACGAGCAGTACTTC. Protein product: CASSLELAGAYEQYF. The chain has TRBV7-6 and TRBJ2-7; 11 bases are shared with TRBD2. V dropped 1 base and J dropped 4; count of bases not matched to a gene: 3. CDR3 length: 15 amino acids. From germline, CDR1 is SGHVS and CDR2 FNYEAQ.

The chain uses TRBV10-3 and TRBJ2-5, with TRBD2 matching 13 bases. This CDR3 is built from 16 residues. Germline V CDR1 and CDR2: ENHRY, SYGVKD. V gave up 6 bases and J gave up 4 bases; unmatched junction bases: 8. The CDR3 nucleotides read TGTGCCATCAGCGAGGGGACTAGCGGGGCCGGAGAGACCCAGTACTTC. Translation gives CAISEGTSGAGETQYF.

V gene TRBV18 combines with J gene TRBJ1-2, with 7 bases aligning to TRBD1. CDR3 length: 14 residues. With V trimmed by 3 bases and J by 6 bases, 7 bases remained unmatched. The germline V gene encodes CDR1 KGHSH and CDR2 LQKENI. The DNA of the CDR3 is TGTGCCAGCTCACCGTCTACAGGGGACAATGGCTACACCTTC. Translating it yields CASSPSTGDNGYTF.

This CDR3 reads CASSYASGPSYEQYF. CDR3 nucleotide sequence: TGTGCCAGCAGTTACGCTAGCGGGCCATCCTACGAGCAGTACTTC. The chain couples TRBV6-5 to TRBJ2-7; TRBD2 matches at 8 bases. CDR3 size: 15 residues. Germline V CDR1 and CDR2: MNHEY, SVGAGI. V lost 2 bases, J lost 1 base, and 4 bases stayed unmatched.

This rearrangement joins TRBV14 to TRBJ1-2, with D possibly TRBD1 on 5 matching bases. Deletions cut 8 bases from V and 8 bases from J, with 18 bases between. This CDR3 is 13 amino acids long. Germline V lookup: CDR1 SGHDN, CDR2 FVKESK. CDR3 loop: CASSTGLSMGYTF. The CDR3 bases are TGTGCCAGCTCGACGGGACTCTCTATGGGCTACACCTTC.

The chain uses TRBV11-3 and TRBJ1-5, with 7 bases lining up with TRBD1. Per germline, CDR1 SGHNT and CDR2 YENEEA. Losses at the gene ends were 7 bases for V and 7 bases for J; bases not matched to a gene: 10. There are 14 residues in the CDR3. CDR3 in DNA: TGTGCCAGCAACATAGGGGGCGGGAACCAGCCCCAGCATTTT. This encodes CASNIGGGNQPQHF.

The V gene is TRBV27, the J gene TRBJ2-2; 8 bases agree with TRBD2. Germline CDR1 reads MNHEY; CDR2 reads SMNVEV (reference sequence). V shed 8 bases and J 5 bases; nucleotides not matched to a gene: 7. CDR3 length: 14 amino acids. DNA for the CDR3: TGTGCCAGCTGGACGGGGGGGACTACCGGGGAGCTGTTTTTT. Protein product: CASWTGGTTGELFF.

The chain couples TRBV7-3 to TRBJ2-3; unclear D gene. The germline CDR1 and CDR2 sequences are SGHTA and FQGTGA. V was pared by 5 bases and J by 2 bases, with 11 bases between. CDR3 length equals 14 residues. CDR3 DNA: TGTGCCAGCAGCCCGGTGGGCGTCACAGATACGCAGTATTTT. Protein product: CASSPVGVTDTQYF.

This chain joins TRBV10-1 and TRBJ2-1; 9 bases line up with TRBD2. The CDR3 runs to 16 residues. Germline values: CDR1 WNHNN, CDR2 SYGVQD (reference sequence). With V trimmed by 0 bases and J by 10 bases, 10 bases remained unmatched. The CDR3 nucleotides read TGCGCCAGCAGTGAGTCAGGCGGGAGGGCCGATCAAGAGCAGTTCTTC. This translates into CASSESGGRADQEQFF.